This T cell receptor (beta chain) was sequenced in a study of cytomegalovirus exposure and HLA in healthy donors. Study-wide background: Genetic ancestry analysis placed 81% of the roughly 400 donors that were genotyped in the Caucasian-associated cluster.

General study findings and limits: Researchers reported that a few CMV-associated chains were confirmed in vitro as CMV antigen-specific. Generally TCR sequences proved uncommon, though certain public TCRs appeared in numerous donors.

From germline, CDR1 is MDHEN and CDR2 SYDVKM. This CDR3 comprises 14 residues. V gave up 5 bases and J gave up 7 bases; unmatched junction bases: 7. On this clone: The antigen is undetermined.

Researchers ran the PCR with 60 Vbeta and 13 Jbeta primers. How the authors handled the data: The authors later counted approximately 80 million unique TCR beta chains, some 9.9 million of them shared. Assay used: immunoSEQ multiplex PCR; TCRdb lists only in-frame clones, some missing. V and J calls and clone size are copied from that table; D and trimming were computed from the DNA. This sample has 65,000 to 85,000 clones, with about 9.5% found just once. The gene calls are TRBV28 and TRBJ1-4, with TRBD1 matching 7 bases. The clonotype comes from a man in his sixties in good health and CMV-seropositive. Sequencing was carried out using PBMCs. The CDR3 DNA reads TGTGCCAGCAGTCTTGACAGGGTTGGTGAAAAACTGTTTTTT. Protein: CASSLDRVGEKLFF.